This T cell receptor (beta chain) was profiled in a study of human thymus T cells. The donor group consisted of healthy Finnish infants who were having corrective surgery for congenital heart defects. Genomic DNA was extracted from every available blood leukocyte. Profiling relied on immunoSEQ multiplex PCR, and the TCRdb table lists in-frame clones only, not all of them. The sample contains tens of thousands of clones, around 94% of which appear only once. The sample comprised blood. This clonotype was obtained from a boy younger than two with a congenital heart defect but otherwise immunologically healthy.

The DNA of the CDR3 is TGTGCCAGTAGTATAGCGAGCACAGATACGCAGTATTTT. Translating it yields CASSIASTDTQYF. The rearrangement joins TRBV19 to TRBJ2-3; unclear D gene. Trimming pared 1 base from V and 0 bases from J, leaving 2 bases between. The CDR3 is made up of 13 amino acids. CDR1 and CDR2 (germline): LNHDA, SQIVND (reference sequence).